This T cell receptor (beta chain) was recovered during a study of OX40 agonist ivuxolimab in advanced cancers. Study information: Patients were treated with intravenous ivuxolimab, dosed at 0.01 to 10 mg/kg and infused every 2 weeks. People in dose escalation had one of these cancers: hepatocellular carcinoma, melanoma, renal cell or head and neck cancer.

Of note for this clone: Its antigen is not identified.

Study-wide results and caveats: Some nonresponders also had low normalized T-cell clonal expansion. Expanded clones tended on average to be more numerous among CD8+ T cells than CD4+.

CDR3 length: 15 amino acids. CDR1 and CDR2 from the germline V gene are SGHRS and YFSETQ. After removal of 0 bases from V and 3 bases from J, the junction contained 3 bases not matched to a gene. Repertoires were generated with immunoSEQ multiplex PCR, while TCRdb's copy carries only in-frame clones and drops some. The table records 58,000 or so clones, around four fifths of them present only once. This chain uses TRBV5-1 with TRBJ1-5; the match to TRBD1 covers 7 bases. The TCR was taken from an adult with an advanced solid tumor such as melanoma, head and neck, liver or kidney cancer. The starting material was CD4+ or CD8+ T cells sorted from blood, obtained in a trial of the OX40 agonist ivuxolimab. CDR3 protein: CASSLGQGINQPQHF. The CDR3, as DNA: TGCGCCAGCAGCTTGGGACAGGGAATCAATCAGCCCCAGCATTTT.